This T cell receptor (beta chain) was identified during a study of T cell responses to AZD1222 COVID-19 vaccine. The study, taken as a whole, reports: Seropositive status at baseline applied to only five to seven AZD1222 recipients.

TCRdb's copy holds only in-frame clones and misses some; the assay was immunoSEQ multiplex PCR. The data hold some 120,000 clones, with approximately 85% observed a single time. In regard to this clone: Its antigen is not identified.

The CDR3 is 15 residues long. Germline trimming cut 0 bases from V and 16 bases from J; bases unmatched to any gene: 15. Per germline, CDR1 SGHRS and CDR2 YFSETQ. The receptor was isolated from an adult who received the AZD1222 COVID-19 vaccine. The chain is built from TRBV5-1 and TRBJ2-1; 8 nucleotides match TRBD1. The specimen comprised peripheral blood, sampled 28 days after the second AZD1222 dose. The CDR3 nucleotides read TGCGCCAGCAGCTTGGCGGACAGGGAAAGGGACTCCCTTTTCTTC. It yields the protein CASSLADRERDSLFF.